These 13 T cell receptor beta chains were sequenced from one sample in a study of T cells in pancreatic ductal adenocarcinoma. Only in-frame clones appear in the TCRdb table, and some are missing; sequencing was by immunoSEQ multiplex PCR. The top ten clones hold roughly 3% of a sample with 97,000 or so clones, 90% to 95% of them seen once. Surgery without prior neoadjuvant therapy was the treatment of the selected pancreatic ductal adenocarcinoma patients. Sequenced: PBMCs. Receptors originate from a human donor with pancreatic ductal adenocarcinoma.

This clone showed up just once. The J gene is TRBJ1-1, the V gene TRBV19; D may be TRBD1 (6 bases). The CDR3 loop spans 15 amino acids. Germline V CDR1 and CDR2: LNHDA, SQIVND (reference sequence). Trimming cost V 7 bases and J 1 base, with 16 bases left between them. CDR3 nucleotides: TGTGCCAGTAAGGTACGGGGGGCGAAGAACACTGAAGCTTTCTTT. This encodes CASKVRGAKNTEAFF. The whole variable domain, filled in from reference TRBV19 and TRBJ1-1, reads DGGITQSPKYLFRKEGQNVTLSCEQNLNHDAMYWYRQDPGQGLRLIYYSQIVNDFQKGDIAEGYSVSREKKESFPLTVTSAQKNPTAFYLCASKVRGAKNTEAFFGQGTRLTVV.

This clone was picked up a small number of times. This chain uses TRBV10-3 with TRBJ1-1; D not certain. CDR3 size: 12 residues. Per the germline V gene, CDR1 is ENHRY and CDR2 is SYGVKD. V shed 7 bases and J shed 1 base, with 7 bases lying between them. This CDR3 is CAITPGNTEAFF. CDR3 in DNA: TGTGCCATCACCCCGGGGAACACTGAAGCTTTCTTT.

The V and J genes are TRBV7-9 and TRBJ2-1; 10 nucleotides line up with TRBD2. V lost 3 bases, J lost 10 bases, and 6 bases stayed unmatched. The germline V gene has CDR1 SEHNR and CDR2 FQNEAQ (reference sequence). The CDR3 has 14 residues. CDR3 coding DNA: TGTGCCAGCAGCTTCCTAGCGGGAGCGGAAGAGCAGTTCTTC. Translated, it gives CASSFLAGAEEQFF.

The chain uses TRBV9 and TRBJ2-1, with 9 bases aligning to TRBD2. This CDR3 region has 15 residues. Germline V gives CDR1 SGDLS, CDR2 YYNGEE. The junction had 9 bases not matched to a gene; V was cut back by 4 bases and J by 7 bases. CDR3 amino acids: CASSPGSGSWNEQFF. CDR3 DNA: TGTGCCAGCAGCCCTGGTAGCGGGAGTTGGAATGAGCAGTTCTTC.

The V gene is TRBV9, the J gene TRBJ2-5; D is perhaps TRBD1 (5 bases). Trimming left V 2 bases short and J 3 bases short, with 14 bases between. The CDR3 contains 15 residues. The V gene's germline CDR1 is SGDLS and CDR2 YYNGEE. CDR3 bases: TGTGCCAGCAGCGTCCAGGGAACTCAAAAAGAGACCCAGTACTTC. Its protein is CASSVQGTQKETQYF.

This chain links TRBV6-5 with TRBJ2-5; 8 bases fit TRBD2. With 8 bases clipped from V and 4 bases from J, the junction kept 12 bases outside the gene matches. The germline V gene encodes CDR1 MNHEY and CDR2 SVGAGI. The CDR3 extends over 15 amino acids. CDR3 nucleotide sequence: TGTGCCAGCTTTAGGACGGGAGGGGCCGTAGAGACCCAGTACTTC. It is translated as CASFRTGGAVETQYF.

In DNA, the CDR3 is TGTGCCAGCAGTTTCGGGCGACTAGCGATCAACTACGAGCAGTACTTC. Protein sequence: CASSFGRLAINYEQYF. The rearrangement joins TRBV28 to TRBJ2-7, with TRBD2 matching 8 bases. This CDR3 contains 16 residues. V shed 3 bases and J 3 bases; nucleotides not matched to a gene: 10. Per germline, CDR1 MDHEN and CDR2 SYDVKM.

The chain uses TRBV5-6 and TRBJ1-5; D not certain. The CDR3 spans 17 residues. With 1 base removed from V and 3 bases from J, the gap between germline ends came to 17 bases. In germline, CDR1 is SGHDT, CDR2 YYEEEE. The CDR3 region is CASSLSDSRGPNQPQHF. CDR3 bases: TGTGCCAGCAGCTTGAGTGATTCCCGAGGGCCCAATCAGCCCCAGCATTTT.

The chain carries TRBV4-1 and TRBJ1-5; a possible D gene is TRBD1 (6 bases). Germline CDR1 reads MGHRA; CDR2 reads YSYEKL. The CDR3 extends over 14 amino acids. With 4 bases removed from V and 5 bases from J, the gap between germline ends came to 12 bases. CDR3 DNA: TGCGCCAGCAGCCTTTTGGACAGATATCAGCCCCAGCATTTT. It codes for CASSLLDRYQPQHF.

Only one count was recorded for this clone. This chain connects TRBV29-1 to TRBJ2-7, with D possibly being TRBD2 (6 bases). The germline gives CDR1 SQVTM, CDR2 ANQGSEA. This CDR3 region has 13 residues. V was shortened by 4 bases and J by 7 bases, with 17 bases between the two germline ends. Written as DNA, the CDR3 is TGCAGCGTTGGTATAGCGGACTCTCTAGAGCAGTACTTC. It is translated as CSVGIADSLEQYF.

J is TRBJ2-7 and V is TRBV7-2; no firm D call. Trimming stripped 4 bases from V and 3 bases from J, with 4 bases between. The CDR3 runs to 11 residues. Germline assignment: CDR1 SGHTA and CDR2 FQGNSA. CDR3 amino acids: CASSSHYEQYF. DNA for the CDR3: TGTGCCAGCAGCTCCCACTACGAGCAGTACTTC.

The CDR3 loop is CASSDQGLAASYEQYF. The CDR3 bases are TGTGCCAGCAGTGACCAAGGACTAGCCGCCTCCTACGAGCAGTACTTC. J is TRBJ2-7 and V is TRBV6-1; 8 nucleotides align to TRBD2. V was pared by 3 bases and J by 0 bases, with 7 bases of the junction left unmatched. Per the germline V gene, CDR1 is MNHNS and CDR2 is SASEGT. The CDR3 covers 16 residues.

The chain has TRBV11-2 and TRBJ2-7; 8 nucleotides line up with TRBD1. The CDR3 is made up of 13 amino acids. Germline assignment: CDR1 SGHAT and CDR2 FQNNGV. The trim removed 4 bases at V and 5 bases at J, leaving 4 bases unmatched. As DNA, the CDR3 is TGTGCCAGCAGCTCCGACAGGGGCCACGAGCAGTACTTC. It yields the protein CASSSDRGHEQYF.